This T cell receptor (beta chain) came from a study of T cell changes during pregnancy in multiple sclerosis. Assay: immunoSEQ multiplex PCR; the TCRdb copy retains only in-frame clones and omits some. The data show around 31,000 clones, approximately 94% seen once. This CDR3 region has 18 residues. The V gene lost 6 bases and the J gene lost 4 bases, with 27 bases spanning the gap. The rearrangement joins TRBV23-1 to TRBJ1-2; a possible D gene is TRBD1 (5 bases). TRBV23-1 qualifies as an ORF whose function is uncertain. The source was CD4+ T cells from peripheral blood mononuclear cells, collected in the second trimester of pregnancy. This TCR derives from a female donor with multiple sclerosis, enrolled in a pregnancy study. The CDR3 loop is CASSPRFSPSKGAYGYTF. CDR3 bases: TGCGCCAGCAGCCCCCGATTCAGCCCCAGTAAAGGGGCCTATGGCTACACCTTC.